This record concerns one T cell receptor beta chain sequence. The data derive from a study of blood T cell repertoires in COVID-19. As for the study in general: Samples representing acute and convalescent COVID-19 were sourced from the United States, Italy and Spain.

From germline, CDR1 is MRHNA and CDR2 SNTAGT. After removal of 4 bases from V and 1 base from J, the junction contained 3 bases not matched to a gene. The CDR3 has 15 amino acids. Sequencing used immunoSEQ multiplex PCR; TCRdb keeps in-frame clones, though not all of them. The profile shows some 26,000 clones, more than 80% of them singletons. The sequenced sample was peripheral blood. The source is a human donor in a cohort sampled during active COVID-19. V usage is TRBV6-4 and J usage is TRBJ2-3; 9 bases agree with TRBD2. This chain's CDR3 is CASSALAGGTDTQYF. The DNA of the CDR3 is TGTGCCAGCAGTGCCTTAGCGGGGGGCACAGATACGCAGTATTTT.